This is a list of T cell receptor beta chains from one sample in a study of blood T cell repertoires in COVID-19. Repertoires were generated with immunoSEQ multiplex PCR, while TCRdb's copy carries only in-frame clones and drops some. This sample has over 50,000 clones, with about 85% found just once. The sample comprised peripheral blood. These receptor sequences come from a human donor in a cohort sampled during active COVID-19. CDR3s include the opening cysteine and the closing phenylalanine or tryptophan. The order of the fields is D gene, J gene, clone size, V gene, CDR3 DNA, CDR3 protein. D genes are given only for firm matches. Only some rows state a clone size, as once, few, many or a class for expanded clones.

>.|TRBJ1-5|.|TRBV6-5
TGTGCCAGCAGCATTACAGGGAAGGATCAGCCCCAGCATTTT
CASSITGKDQPQHF
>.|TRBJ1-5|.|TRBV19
TGTGCCAGTACCAACATTGCAGGGGTCTATAGCAATCAGCCCCAGCATTTT
CASTNIAGVYSNQPQHF
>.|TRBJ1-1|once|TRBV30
TGTGCCTGGAGTGTTCCCGGGAAGTGCGCTTTCTTT
CAWSVPGKCAFF
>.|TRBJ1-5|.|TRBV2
TGTGCCAGCAACCCCGGGGATTACAATCAGCCCCAGCATTTT
CASNPGDYNQPQHF
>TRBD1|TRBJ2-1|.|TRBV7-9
TGTGCCAGCAGCCTAAGGGACAGGGATTCCTACAATGAGCAGTTCTTC
CASSLRDRDSYNEQFF
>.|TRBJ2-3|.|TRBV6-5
TGTGGTACTCGGCGGGCCTCTAGCACAGATACGCAGTATTTT
CGTRRASSTDTQYF
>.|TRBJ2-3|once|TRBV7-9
TGTGCCAGCAGCTTGAGAACAGGGAGGGGCACAGATACGCAGTATTTT
CASSLRTGRGTDTQYF
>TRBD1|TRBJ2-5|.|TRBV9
TGTGCCAGCAGCGTACGGGACAGGGGGCCTCCAGAGACCCAGTACTTC
CASSVRDRGPPETQYF
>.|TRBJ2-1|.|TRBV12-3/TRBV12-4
TGTGCCAGCAGAAGGACTGTCTACAATGAGCAGTTCTTC
CASRRTVYNEQFF
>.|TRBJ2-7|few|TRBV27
TGTGCCAGCAGTTTGGGGCAGGGATCCTACGAGCAGTACTTC
CASSLGQGSYEQYF
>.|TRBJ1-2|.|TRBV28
TGTGCCAGCAATACCCCCCCGGGGGAAGGCTACACCTTC
CASNTPPGEGYTF
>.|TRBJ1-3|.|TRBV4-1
TGCGCCAGCAGCCAAGATGGAACAGTCGGAAACACCATATATTTT
CASSQDGTVGNTIYF
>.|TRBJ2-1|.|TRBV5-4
TGTGCCAGCAGCTTGCCCACACCCACCTACAATGAGCAGTTCTTC
CASSLPTPTYNEQFF
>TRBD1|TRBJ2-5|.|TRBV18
TGTGCCAGCTCCCAAAAGGGACAGGGAGGGACCCAGTACTTC
CASSQKGQGGTQYF
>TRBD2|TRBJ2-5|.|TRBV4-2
TGTGCCAGCAGCCAACTAGCGGGAGGGCCCGAGACCCAGTACTTC
CASSQLAGGPETQYF
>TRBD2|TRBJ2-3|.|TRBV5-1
TGCGCCAGCAGCTTGTTCCTCCGTGGGACTGGCGGGAGGGCCGGGTTAGATACGCAGTATTTT
CASSLFLRGTGGRAGLDTQYF